The 3 T cell receptor delta chains below all came from one sample that was sequenced in a study of DNA immune sequencing with unique molecular identifiers. A 32-plex genomic DNA assay used primers for all 8 TRDV and 4 TRDJ genes. In two to three barcoding PCR cycles, molecules received a 12-nucleotide UMI, then adapter PCR followed. TCRdb reapplied CATT to the multiplex PCR reads. Among a few thousand delta-chain clones listed, approximately 11% were seen once. Sequencing was done on a sample of gamma-delta T cells enriched from blood buffy coat, or unenriched PBMCs (not recorded which). The receptors shown here come from a human donor in good health.

This clone was seen a few times. This may be a read error, as it is one base from a much larger clone. The gene calls are TRDV2 and TRDJ1; 7 bases line up with TRDD3. The ends lost 1 base at V and 3 bases at J; junction bases unmatched: 7. Germline CDR1 and CDR2: GEAIGNYY and EKD. The CDR3 has 15 amino acids. This CDR3 is CACDTGGPYSDKLIF. CDR3 DNA sequence: TGTGCCTGTGACACTGGGGGACCGTACTCCGATAAACTCATCTTT.

On this clone itself: TCRdb's protein, taken from a much larger clone, differs from this DNA's translation at residue 8, likely owing to a read error; the protein displayed comes from the DNA. The chain recombines TRDV2 with TRDJ3, with D possibly being TRDD3 (5 bases). Looked up from germline, CDR1 is GEAIGNYY and CDR2 is EKD. The ends were cut back, 1 base at V and 1 base at J, with 16 bases in the middle. The CDR3 has 19 residues. CDR3: CACDTMTEGASWDTRQMFF. The CDR3 DNA reads TGTGCCTGTGACACGATGACTGAGGGGGCGTCCTGGGACACCCGACAGATGTTTTTC.

This clone was detected only a few times. The likely explanation is a read error, given a far larger clone one base away. Other DNA sequences in the sample encode the same CDR3. This chain joins TRDV2 and TRDJ2; 9 bases line up with TRDD3. The CDR3 extends over 18 amino acids. Germline CDR1 reads GEAIGNYY; CDR2 reads EKD. CDR3 sequence (DNA): TGTGCCTGTGACACTCTGGGGGATCCCCATCCTTTGACAGCACAGCTCTTCTTT. Its protein is CACDTLGDPHPLTAQLFF.